The 9 T cell receptor beta chains in this list originate from one sample, sequenced in a study (dated by TCRdb to between 2015 and 2016). The library was made by 5' RACE. For sequencing, an Illumina MiSeq was employed. TCRdb reprocessing: public reads trimmed at Q25 with fastp, clones called with MiXCR, in-frame beta chains kept. Rows are unified per CDR3 protein, each entry keeping the most common DNA and genes. Present in this sample are under 15,000 distinct CDR3 sequences, 51% of which were seen just once. The ten largest clones add up to about 12% of the sample. CD4+CD25+CD127-/low cells were isolated as Tregs. Sequencing used tumor-infiltrating Tregs sorted from the breast tumor. The source of these receptors is a female donor with breast cancer.

Note on this clonotype: No conserved phenylalanine or tryptophan is present at the end of the CDR3, so a read error is the likely explanation. V gene TRBV7-2 combines with J gene TRBJ1-1, with 10 bases lining up with TRBD1. The CDR3 covers 16 residues. The V and J ends lost 5 bases and 2 bases, in that order; junction bases with no gene match: 8. Germline assignment: CDR1 SGHTA and CDR2 FQGNSA. The CDR3 spells CASSPEGTGVNTEAFS. The CDR3 DNA sequence: TGTGCCAGCAGCCCGGAGGGGACAGGGGTCAACACTGAAGCTTTCTCT.

The chain carries TRBV4-1 and TRBJ2-5; 9 bases agree with TRBD2. The CDR3 runs to 17 residues. V dropped 3 bases and J dropped 2; count of bases not matched to a gene: 10. Germline CDR1 is MGHRA and CDR2 is YSYEKL. The chain's CDR3 is CASSHGTRGRGQETQYF. In nucleotides, the CDR3 is TGCGCCAGCAGCCACGGGACTCGCGGGAGGGGACAAGAGACCCAGTACTTC.

This chain uses TRBV29-1 with TRBJ2-5; 10 bases map to TRBD2. The CDR3 has 14 amino acids. J gave up 4 bases and V 4 bases, and 6 bases lay outside the gene matches. The V gene's germline CDR1 is SQVTM and CDR2 ANQGSEA. This CDR3 reads CSVGSGRAAETQYF. The CDR3 coding sequence is TGCAGCGTTGGCAGCGGGAGGGCGGCAGAGACCCAGTACTTC. Full variable domain (missing parts from reference TRBV29-1 and TRBJ2-5): SAVISQKPSRDICQRGTSLTIQCQVDSQVTMMFWYRQQPGQSLTLIATANQGSEATYESGFVIDKFPISRPNLTFSTLTVSNMSPEDSSIYLCSVGSGRAAETQYFGPGTRLLVL.

A few counts support this clonotype. The rearrangement uses TRBV9 and TRBJ1-2; D gene ambiguous. Trimming took off 4 bases at V and 4 bases at J, with 11 bases between the two ends. This CDR3 is built from 13 residues. CDR1 and CDR2 (germline): SGDLS, YYNGEE. DNA for the CDR3: TGTGCCAGCAGCCCAGTCGAGGGCTATGGCTACACCTTC. This translates into CASSPVEGYGYTF.

As for this clonotype: The final CDR3 position lacks the conserved phenylalanine or tryptophan, pointing to a likely read error. This sequence joins TRBV20-1 and TRBJ2-5; D gene ambiguous. The CDR3 runs 12 residues. V was clipped by 1 base and J by 4 bases, with 7 bases between them. Germline loops: CDR1 DFQATT, CDR2 SNEGSKA (reference sequence). CDR3 region: CSARGLGETQYL. CDR3 nucleotide sequence: TGCAGTGCTAGAGGGCTAGGAGAGACCCAGTACCTC.

The chain has TRBV10-3 and TRBJ2-7, with D hard to call. Germline V CDR1 and CDR2: ENHRY, SYGVKD. The length of the CDR3 is 15 residues. The ends were cut back, 0 bases at V and 0 bases at J, with 9 bases in the middle. For the CDR3, the DNA is TGTGCCATCAGTGAGTCGACGTTCCCCTCCTACGAGCAGTACTTC. Translation gives CAISESTFPSYEQYF.

The V call is TRBV20-1, the J call TRBJ2-3; D is uncertain. This CDR3 contains 12 residues. V lost 6 bases, J lost 0 bases, and 7 bases lay in between. Germline assignment: CDR1 DFQATT and CDR2 SNEGSKA (reference sequence). CDR3 residues: CSANDSTDTQYF. CDR3 sequence (DNA): TGCAGTGCCAATGACAGCACAGATACGCAGTATTTT.

The chain carries TRBV15 and TRBJ1-1; 7 bases align to TRBD1. Germline CDR1 reads LNHNV; CDR2 reads YYDKDF (reference sequence). J was trimmed by 11 bases and V by 8 bases; bases with no gene match: 11. The CDR3 length is 12 residues. This CDR3 reads CATGQDSAWAFF. The CDR3 coding sequence is TGTGCCACCGGACAGGACAGTGCTTGGGCTTTCTTT. Complete variable domain (other parts from reference TRBV15 and TRBJ1-1): DAMVIQNPRYQVTQFGKPVTLSCSQTLNHNVMYWYQQKSSQAPKLLFHYYDKDFNNEADTPDNFQSRRPNTSFCFLDIRSPGLGDTAMYLCATGQDSAWAFFGQGTRLTVV.

The rearrangement links TRBV20-1 to TRBJ2-3; 8 bases line up with TRBD2. The junction had 7 bases not matched to a gene; V was cut back by 5 bases and J by 3 bases. Germline values: CDR1 DFQATT, CDR2 SNEGSKA (reference sequence). This CDR3 is 14 amino acids long. The CDR3 protein is CSALDGRATDTQYF. CDR3 DNA sequence: TGCAGTGCTCTAGACGGGAGGGCTACAGATACGCAGTATTTT.